The 32 T cell receptor beta chains below were found in one sample sequenced in a study of blood T cell repertoires in COVID-19. Profiled with immunoSEQ multiplex PCR; TCRdb holds only in-frame clones, not every one. This table has 200,000 or so clones, 80% to 90% appearing once. The specimen sequenced was peripheral blood. The source of these receptors is a woman older than 75 with COVID-19, enrolled during active disease.

The chain joins TRBV2 to TRBJ2-7, with TRBD1 as a possible D gene (6 bases). The ends were cut back, 8 bases at V and 7 bases at J, with 18 bases in the middle. This CDR3 contains 13 residues. The germline V gene encodes CDR1 SNHLY and CDR2 FYNNEI. CDR3 protein: CASARTAPGEQYV. DNA of the CDR3: TGTGCCAGCGCGAGGACAGCGCCGGGGGAGCAGTACGTC.

The chain links TRBV3-1 (or the pseudogene TRBV3-2) to TRBJ2-2; 13 bases fit TRBD2. The CDR3 spans 15 residues. The V gene's germline CDR1 is LGHDT and CDR2 YNNKEL (reference sequence). The ends lost 1 base at V and 7 bases at J; junction bases unmatched: 0. The CDR3 loop reads CASSQGLAGGGELFF. CDR3 sequence (DNA): TGTGCCAGCAGCCAAGGACTAGCGGGGGGCGGGGAGCTGTTTTTT.

The chain links TRBV28 to TRBJ2-7, with a possible D match to TRBD2 (6 bases). This CDR3 spans 11 amino acids. Germline V gene sequence: CDR1 MDHEN, CDR2 SYDVKM. Trimming removed 8 bases at V and 6 bases at J, with 11 bases between. The CDR3 spells CASGGSREQYF. Here the CDR3 DNA reads TGTGCCAGCGGGGGGTCTCGCGAGCAGTACTTC.

The rearrangement joins TRBV7-9 to TRBJ2-1, with 10 bases that match TRBD2. This CDR3 contains 19 residues. Trimming removed 1 base from V and 0 bases from J; junction bases left unmatched: 9. From germline, CDR1 is SEHNR and CDR2 FQNEAQ (reference sequence). The CDR3 reads CASSLVATSGYLSYNEQFF. In DNA form, the CDR3 reads TGTGCCAGCAGCTTAGTGGCGACTAGCGGGTATCTCTCCTACAATGAGCAGTTCTTC.

J is TRBJ1-1 and V is TRBV6-4; no clear D gene. Trimming took off 3 bases at V and 8 bases at J, with 19 bases between the two ends. In germline, CDR1 is MRHNA, CDR2 SNTAGT. The CDR3 has 15 amino acids. CDR3 in amino acids: CASSEDPGSETEAFF. CDR3 in DNA: TGTGCCAGCAGTGAAGATCCGGGATCGGAAACCGAAGCTTTCTTT.

This clone came up a few times. The J gene is TRBJ2-1, the V gene TRBV19; 10 bases fit TRBD1. From germline, CDR1 is LNHDA and CDR2 SQIVND (reference sequence). The J segment lost 9 bases and the V segment lost 9 bases, leaving 8 bases of the junction unmatched. The CDR3 is 13 amino acids. Written as DNA, the CDR3 is TGTGCCAGCCTCGGGACAGGGGTCCGTGAGCAGTTCTTC. Protein sequence: CASLGTGVREQFF.

V usage is TRBV30 and J usage is TRBJ2-7, with D unresolved. The CDR3 runs to 14 residues. The V gene's germline CDR1 is GTSNPN and CDR2 SVGIG (reference sequence). The V end lost 0 bases, the J end lost 0 bases, and 9 bases lay between the germline ends. The CDR3 nucleotides are TGTGCCTGGAGTGTAACCCAGGTCTCCTACGAGCAGTACTTC. Translating it yields CAWSVTQVSYEQYF. The full variable domain, its missing parts supplied by reference TRBV30 and TRBJ2-7, is SQTIHQWPATLVQPVGSPLSLECTVEGTSNPNLYWYRQAAGRGLQLLFYSVGIGQISSEVPQNLSASRPQDRQFILSSKKLLLSDSGFYLCAWSVTQVSYEQYFGPGTRLTVT.

The rearrangement uses TRBV3-1 (or the pseudogene TRBV3-2) and TRBJ2-5; 10 bases match TRBD1. The CDR3 is 12 residues long. With V trimmed by 7 bases and J by 7 bases, 3 bases remained unmatched. CDR1 LGHDT and CDR2 YNNKEL come from the germline V gene (reference sequence). The CDR3 region has the DNA TGTGCCAGCAACCGACAGGGGGCGACCCAGTACTTC. Its translation is CASNRQGATQYF.

J is TRBJ1-1 and V is TRBV6-5, with D perhaps matching TRBD1 (6 bases). The CDR3 is 13 residues long. The ends were cut back, 3 bases at V and 4 bases at J, with 9 bases in the middle. Germline assignment: CDR1 MNHEY and CDR2 SVGAGI. As DNA, the CDR3 is TGTGCCAGCAGTTATACAGGGAGCACTGAAGCTTTCTTT. Translated, it gives CASSYTGSTEAFF.

This clone showed up just once. The junction differs from germline at one of its ends, possibly a read error. The rearrangement joins TRBV27 to TRBJ2-5; D is perhaps TRBD1 (6 bases). CDR3 size: 14 residues. Germline values: CDR1 MNHEY, CDR2 SMNVEV (reference sequence). CDR3 in amino acids: CASRFRDNEEAQYF. The CDR3 nucleotides are TGTGCCAGCAGGTTCCGGGACAACGAAGAGGCCCAGTACTTC.

The chain is built from TRBV5-1 and TRBJ1-4; 9 bases agree with TRBD1. The CDR3 length is 15 residues. Losses at the gene ends were 4 bases for V and 6 bases for J; bases not matched to a gene: 7. Germline V gene lookup returns CDR1 SGHRS and CDR2 YFSETQ. The CDR3 region is CASSTSGTGYEKLFF. The CDR3 coding sequence is TGCGCCAGCAGCACATCCGGGACAGGGTATGAAAAACTGTTTTTT.

The V call is TRBV28, the J call TRBJ1-4; D is ambiguous. Deletions cut 4 bases from V and 4 bases from J, with 10 bases between. The CDR3 is 14 amino acids. The V gene's germline CDR1 is MDHEN and CDR2 SYDVKM. The CDR3 coding sequence is TGTGCCAGCAGTTCCACGATCTATAATGAAAAACTGTTTTTT. Translated: CASSSTIYNEKLFF. Based on the CDR3 plus reference TRBV28 and TRBJ1-4, the full variable domain is DVKVTQSSRYLVKRTGEKVFLECVQDMDHENMFWYRQDPGLGLRLIYFSYDVKMKEKGDIPEGYSVSREKKERFSLILESASTNQTSMYLCASSSTIYNEKLFFGSGTQLSVL.

The V gene is TRBV27, the J gene TRBJ1-2, with a tentative D call TRBD1 (5 bases). The CDR3 extends over 12 amino acids. From germline, CDR1 is MNHEY and CDR2 SMNVEV (reference sequence). The V and J ends lost 4 bases and 7 bases respectively, with 10 bases between them. The CDR3 nucleotides read TGTGCCAGCAGTTCGGGGGGGAGTGGCTACACCTTC. Residues: CASSSGGSGYTF.

CDR3 amino acids: CASGLDSNNEQFF. The DNA for the CDR3 is TGTGCTAGTGGTTTGGACAGCAACAATGAGCAGTTCTTC. V usage is TRBV12-5 and J usage is TRBJ2-1; D call uncertain. The V end lost 1 base, the J end lost 5 bases, and 6 bases lay between the germline ends. The CDR3 contains 13 residues. Per germline, CDR1 LGHNT and CDR2 FRNRAP.

The V and J genes are TRBV7-2 and TRBJ1-6; tentative D call: TRBD1 (6 bases). Per germline, CDR1 SGHTA and CDR2 FQGNSA. Trimming shortened V by 3 bases and J by 6 bases, and 12 bases separated the two germline ends. This CDR3 is 15 amino acids long. This CDR3 is CASSLVGQTNSPLHF. For the CDR3, the DNA is TGTGCCAGCAGCTTGGTAGGACAGACTAATTCACCCCTCCACTTT.

The chain combines TRBV21-1 with TRBJ2-7; no check of the table's D call, TRBD1, against the DNA was made. TRBV21-1 is a listed pseudogene. This CDR3 contains 15 residues. The CDR3 DNA follows: TGTGCCAGCAGCAAAGTTACAGAGTCTTCCTACGAGCAGTACGTC. Translation: CASSKVTESSYEQYV.

V and J are TRBV24-1 and TRBJ2-3; 9 bases match TRBD2. Germline V gene data show CDR1 as KGHDR and CDR2 as SFDVKD. There are 15 residues in the CDR3. The V and J ends lost 6 bases and 2 bases, in that order; junction bases with no gene match: 5. The CDR3 sequence: CATSLAGGNTDTQYF. The CDR3, as DNA: TGTGCCACCAGTCTCGCGGGGGGGAACACAGATACGCAGTATTTT.

The V call is TRBV3-1 (or the pseudogene TRBV3-2), the J call TRBJ1-5; 11 bases agree with TRBD1. In germline, CDR1 is LGHDT, CDR2 YNNKEL (reference sequence). The CDR3 extends over 15 amino acids. V lost 4 bases, J lost 6 bases, and 5 bases stayed unmatched. DNA for the CDR3: TGTGCCAGCAGCCCCGGACAGGGGGCAGGTCAGCCCCAGCATTTT. This encodes CASSPGQGAGQPQHF.

The CDR3 sequence is CASGQEGQPQHF. In nucleotides, the CDR3 is TGTGCCAGCGGACAGGAAGGTCAGCCCCAGCATTTT. This chain uses TRBV7-9 with TRBJ1-5, with 7 positions matching TRBD1. J lost 6 bases, V lost 8 bases, and 4 bases had no gene match. Germline V gene lookup returns CDR1 SEHNR and CDR2 FQNEAQ (reference sequence). The CDR3 covers 12 residues.

The genes are TRBV5-1 and TRBJ2-1; D is possibly TRBD2 (6 bases). Trimming left V 0 bases short and J 4 bases short, with 11 bases between. This CDR3 contains 15 residues. CDR1 and CDR2 (germline): SGHRS, YFSETQ. The CDR3 protein is CASSLVPGEYNEQFF. The DNA of the CDR3 is TGCGCCAGCAGCTTGGTCCCGGGGGAATACAATGAGCAGTTCTTC.

The rearrangement links TRBV19 to TRBJ2-3; 8 bases line up with TRBD2. Germline V lookup: CDR1 LNHDA, CDR2 SQIVND (reference sequence). Unmatched junction bases numbered 7, after V lost 3 bases and J lost 5 bases. The CDR3 loop spans 15 amino acids. CDR3 loop: CASSIRRGEGDTQYF. Written as DNA, the CDR3 is TGTGCCAGTAGTATTAGGCGGGGGGAGGGAGATACGCAGTATTTT.

The V call is TRBV2, the J call TRBJ1-2, with 8 bases identical to TRBD1. V was pared by 4 bases and J by 7 bases, with 5 bases of the junction left unmatched. There are 13 residues in the CDR3. From germline, CDR1 is SNHLY and CDR2 FYNNEI. CDR3 sequence: CASSVQGAIGYTF. CDR3 sequence (DNA): TGTGCCAGCAGTGTGCAGGGGGCGATTGGCTACACCTTC.

CDR3 nucleotides: TGTGCCAGCAGCGCTACAGATGGGCCTGGAAACACCATATATTTT. Protein product: CASSATDGPGNTIYF. The chain carries TRBV9 and TRBJ1-3; D gene unclear. Germline lookup yields CDR1 SGDLS and CDR2 YYNGEE. Trimming stripped 3 bases from V and 2 bases from J, with 12 bases between. The CDR3 is 15 residues long.

CDR3 nucleotides: TGCGCCAGCAGCGGCGGGACAGGAAATTCACCCCTCCACTTT. Its translation is CASSGGTGNSPLHF. The chain combines TRBV5-1 with TRBJ1-6; 8 bases agree with TRBD1. CDR3 length equals 14 residues. The V and J ends lost 4 bases and 7 bases, in that order; junction bases with no gene match: 4. Per germline, CDR1 SGHRS and CDR2 YFSETQ. Full variable domain (missing parts from reference TRBV5-1 and TRBJ1-6): KAGVTQTPRYLIKTRGQQVTLSCSPISGHRSVSWYQQTPGQGLQFLFEYFSETQRNKGNFPGRFSGRQFSNSRSEMNVSTLELGDSALYLCASSGGTGNSPLHFGNGTRLTVT.

A note on this clone: Different DNA sequences within this sample yield the same CDR3. The chain uses TRBV18 and TRBJ1-5; possibly TRBD1 for D (6 bases). The CDR3 covers 13 residues. The germline V gene encodes CDR1 KGHSH and CDR2 LQKENI. V lost 3 bases and J 6 bases, leaving 9 bases between the germline ends. In DNA form, the CDR3 reads TGTGCCAGCTCACCGGGGGGGGCTCAGCCCCAGCATTTT. Translation: CASSPGGAQPQHF.

The rearrangement uses TRBV19 and TRBJ2-7, with 8 bases lining up with TRBD1. Germline lookup yields CDR1 LNHDA and CDR2 SQIVND (reference sequence). Unmatched junction bases numbered 9, after V lost 6 bases and J lost 2 bases. This CDR3 comprises 15 residues. The CDR3 protein is CASRTGQGGAYEQYF. DNA of the CDR3: TGTGCCAGTAGAACCGGACAGGGTGGAGCCTACGAGCAGTACTTC.

The V and J genes are TRBV19 and TRBJ2-1, with D maybe TRBD1 (6 bases). The germline CDR1 and CDR2 sequences are LNHDA and SQIVND (reference sequence). This CDR3 has 15 amino acids. The V and J ends lost 4 bases and 2 bases respectively, with 12 bases between them. The CDR3 loop is CASSTPGVTYNEQFF. The CDR3 coding sequence is TGTGCCAGTAGTACACCAGGGGTTACCTACAATGAGCAGTTCTTC.

V is TRBV2 and J is TRBJ1-1; 7 positions match TRBD1. Trimming removed 4 bases from V and 4 bases from J; junction bases left unmatched: 9. Looked up from germline, CDR1 is SNHLY and CDR2 is FYNNEI. The CDR3 runs 15 residues. For the CDR3, the DNA is TGTGCCAGCAGTGCCGACAGGGCGTCGGGCACTGAAGCTTTCTTT. Amino acid sequence: CASSADRASGTEAFF. Complete variable domain (other parts from reference TRBV2 and TRBJ1-1): EPEVTQTPSHQVTQMGQEVILRCVPISNHLYFYWYRQILGQKVEFLVSFYNNEISEKSEIFDDQFSVERPDGSNFTLKIRSTKLEDSAMYFCASSADRASGTEAFFGQGTRLTVV.

The sample holds a few counts of this clone. The chain uses TRBV7-9 and TRBJ2-7; the D gene is possibly TRBD1 (6 bases). The CDR3 has 16 residues. Germline CDR1 is SEHNR and CDR2 is FQNEAQ (reference sequence). Trimming cost V 5 bases and J 1 base, with 18 bases left between them. The chain's CDR3 is CASSPTPGQDSYEQYF. CDR3 sequence (DNA): TGTGCCAGCAGCCCCACTCCGGGACAAGATTCCTACGAGCAGTACTTC.

The rearrangement uses TRBV25-1 and TRBJ2-3, with no clear D. This CDR3 region has 13 residues. Germline CDR1 reads MGHDK; CDR2 reads SYGVNS. V was trimmed by 11 bases and J by 0 bases, leaving 12 bases between them. The CDR3 here is CAATVSSTDTQYF. The CDR3, as DNA: TGTGCCGCCACAGTTTCTAGCACAGATACGCAGTATTTT.

The chain recombines TRBV6-5 with TRBJ2-5; no reliable D call. This CDR3 contains 13 residues. CDR1 and CDR2 from the germline V gene are MNHEY and SVGAGI. V lost 6 bases and J 2 bases, leaving 10 bases between the germline ends. CDR3 coding DNA: TGTGCCAGCAGGCCGCAGCGACAAGAGACCCAGTACTTC. This encodes CASRPQRQETQYF.

The chain combines TRBV19 with TRBJ1-5, with D maybe TRBD1 (5 bases). V was shortened by 1 base and J by 0 bases, with 10 bases between the two germline ends. Germline V gene lookup returns CDR1 LNHDA and CDR2 SQIVND (reference sequence). This CDR3 is built from 16 residues. The CDR3 nucleotides are TGTGCCAGTAGTATAGGGGGCGGTAGTAGCAATCAGCCCCAGCATTTT. Amino acids: CASSIGGGSSNQPQHF.